The present T cell receptor (beta chain) was sequenced within a study of long-term antiretroviral therapy in people with HIV. The immunoSEQ assay was v3.0, run at survey level. Method: immunoSEQ multiplex PCR; TCRdb's copy keeps in-frame clones and lacks some. The sample consists of around 20,000 clones, roughly four fifths of them appearing once. Germline V CDR1 and CDR2: SEHNR, FQNEAQ (reference sequence). The V end was cut by 3 bases, the J end by 10 bases, with 9 bases between. This CDR3 has 11 amino acids. The chain employs TRBV7-9 and TRBJ2-5; D uncertain. The input for sequencing was unsorted PBMCs, taken 2.2 years after starting antiretroviral therapy. This TCR came from a man aged 45-65 years with HIV. Written as DNA, the CDR3 is TGTGCCAGCAGCTTCTACCCGGACCAGTACTTC. It encodes CASSFYPDQYF.